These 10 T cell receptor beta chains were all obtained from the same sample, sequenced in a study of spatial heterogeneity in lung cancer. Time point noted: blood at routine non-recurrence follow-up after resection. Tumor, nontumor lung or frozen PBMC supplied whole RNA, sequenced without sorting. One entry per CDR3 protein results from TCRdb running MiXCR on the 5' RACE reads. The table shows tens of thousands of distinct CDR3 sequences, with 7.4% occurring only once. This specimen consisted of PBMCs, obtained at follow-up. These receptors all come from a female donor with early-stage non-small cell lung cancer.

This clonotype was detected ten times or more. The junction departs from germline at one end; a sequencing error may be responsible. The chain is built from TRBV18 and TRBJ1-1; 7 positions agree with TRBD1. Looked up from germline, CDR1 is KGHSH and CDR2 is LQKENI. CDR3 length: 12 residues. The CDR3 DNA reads TGTGCCGGCTCCGTGGGACAGACTGAAGCTTTCTTT. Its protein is CAGSVGQTEAFF. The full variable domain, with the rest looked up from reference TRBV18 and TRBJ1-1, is NAGVMQNPRHLVRRRGQEARLRCSPMKGHSHVYWYRQLPEEGLKFMVYLQKENIIDESGMPKERFSAEFPKEGPSILRIQQVVRGDSAAYFCAGSVGQTEAFFGQGTRLTVV.

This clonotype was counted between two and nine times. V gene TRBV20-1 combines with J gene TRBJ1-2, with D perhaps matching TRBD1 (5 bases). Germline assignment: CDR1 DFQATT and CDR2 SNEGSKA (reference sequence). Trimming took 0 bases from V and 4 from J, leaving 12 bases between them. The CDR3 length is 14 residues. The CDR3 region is CSARDSGRLYGYTF. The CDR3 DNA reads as TGCAGTGCTAGAGATTCGGGGCGTCTCTATGGCTACACCTTC.

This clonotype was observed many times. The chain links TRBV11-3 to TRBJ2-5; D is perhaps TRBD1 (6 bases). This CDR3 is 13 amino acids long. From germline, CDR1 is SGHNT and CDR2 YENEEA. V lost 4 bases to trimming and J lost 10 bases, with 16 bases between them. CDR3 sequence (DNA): TGTGCCAGCAGCTCCTACAGGGATTCGCGCCAGTACTTC. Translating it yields CASSSYRDSRQYF.

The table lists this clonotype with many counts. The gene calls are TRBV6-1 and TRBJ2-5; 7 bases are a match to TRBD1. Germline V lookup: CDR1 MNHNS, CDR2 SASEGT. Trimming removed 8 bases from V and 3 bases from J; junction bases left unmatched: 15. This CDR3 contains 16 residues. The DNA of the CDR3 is TGTGCCAGCGCCCGAAGGACCGGGACAGTCGAAGAGACCCAGTACTTC. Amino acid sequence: CASARRTGTVEETQYF.

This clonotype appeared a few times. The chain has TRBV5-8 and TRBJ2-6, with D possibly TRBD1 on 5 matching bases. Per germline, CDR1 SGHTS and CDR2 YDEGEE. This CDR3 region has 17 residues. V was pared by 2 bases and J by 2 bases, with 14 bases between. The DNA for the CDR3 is TGTGCCAGCAGCTTCGGCAGGGTCGTCGCTGGGGCCAACGTCCTGACTTTC. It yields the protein CASSFGRVVAGANVLTF.

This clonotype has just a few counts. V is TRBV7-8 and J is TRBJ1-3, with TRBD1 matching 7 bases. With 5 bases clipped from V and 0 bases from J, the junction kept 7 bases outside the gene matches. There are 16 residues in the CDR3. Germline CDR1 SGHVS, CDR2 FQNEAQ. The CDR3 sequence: CASSLKGQTSGNTIYF. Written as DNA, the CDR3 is TGTGCCAGCAGCCTTAAGGGACAGACCTCTGGAAACACCATATATTTT. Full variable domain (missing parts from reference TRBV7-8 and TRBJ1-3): GAGVSQSPRYKVAKRGQDVALRCDPISGHVSLFWYQQALGQGPEFLTYFQNEAQLDKSGLPSDRFFAERPEGSVSTLKIQRTQQEDSAVYLCASSLKGQTSGNTIYFGEGSWLTVV.

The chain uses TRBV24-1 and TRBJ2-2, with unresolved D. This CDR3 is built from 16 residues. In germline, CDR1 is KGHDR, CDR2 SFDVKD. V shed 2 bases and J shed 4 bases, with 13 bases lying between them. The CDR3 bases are TGTGCCACCAGTGATTCGGGCCGGCTGGGCACCGGGGAGCTGTTTTTT. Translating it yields CATSDSGRLGTGELFF.

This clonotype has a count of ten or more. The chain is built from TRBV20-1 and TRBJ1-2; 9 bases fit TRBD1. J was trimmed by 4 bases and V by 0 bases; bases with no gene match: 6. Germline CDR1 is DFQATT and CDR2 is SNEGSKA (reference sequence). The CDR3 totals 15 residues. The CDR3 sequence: CSAREGGTGLYGYTF. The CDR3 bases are TGCAGTGCTAGAGAAGGAGGGACAGGGCTCTATGGCTACACCTTC.

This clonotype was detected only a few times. Here the CDR3 DNA reads TGTGCCATCAATTATGAGGGTGCCGACACTGAAGCTTTCTTT. It encodes CAINYEGADTEAFF. The chain employs TRBV10-3 and TRBJ1-1, with D unresolved. This CDR3 has 14 amino acids. V gave up 7 bases and J gave up 3 bases, with 15 bases separating them. CDR1 and CDR2 (germline): ENHRY, SYGVKD.

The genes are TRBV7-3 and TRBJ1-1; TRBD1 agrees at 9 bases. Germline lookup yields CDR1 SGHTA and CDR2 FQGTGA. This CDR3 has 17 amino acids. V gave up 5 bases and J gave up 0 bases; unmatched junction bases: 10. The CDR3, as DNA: TGTGCCAGCAGCCGCGTCCCGGGACAGGGATTGAACACTGAAGCTTTCTTT. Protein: CASSRVPGQGLNTEAFF.